This T cell receptor (beta chain) was retrieved from a study of brain T cells in children with intractable seizures (dated by TCRdb to about 2021). At the level of the whole study: A NanoString immunology panel was first used to screen resected brain tissue from roughly 56 pediatric epilepsy surgery cases for immune gene transcripts. Of the approximately 12 selected surgery cases, pre-surgery blood was also sequenced for eight, so four had brain tissue only.

Cut back by 6 bases and 3 bases, the V and J ends lie 15 bases apart. From cysteine to phenylalanine, the CDR3 is 14 amino acids long. Of the read, only the CDR3 DNA is kept; its 42 bases are in frame from base 1. Reading the germline V gene (reference sequence) gives CDR1 LGHDT and CDR2 YNNKEL. The time point label, as the study defines it: blood from clinic visit 5 months post-surgery; TSC patient then seizure free. The surgery cases showing the highest brain T cell transcript signatures were chosen for TCR beta chain sequencing of brain tissue and, when available, of blood. Before surgery, patients had received at least one anti-epileptic drug. The TCR-sequenced patients were children whose drug-resistant epilepsy was caused by tuberous sclerosis complex, focal cortical dysplasia, Rasmussen encephalitis or hemimegalencephaly. The Monarch genomic DNA purification kit was used to extract bulk genomic DNA from unsorted brain tissue and whole blood.

Regarding this clone: Its antigen is not yet known. Base quality data are lacking; no much larger clone is found one base away.

The immunoSEQ assay was used to generate TCR beta chain sequences from genomic DNA. The paper's data handling went like this. CDR3 sequences that did not begin with the conserved framework cysteine at position 104 were removed manually. To get clonality, the normalized Shannon's Diversity Index was subtracted from one, giving values from 0 (maximal diversity) to 1 (oligoclonal). Chi-squared comparison-of-proportions tests were used to check whether the frequency of the same CDR3 differed between samples, for example brain versus blood. Public clonotypes were identified through searches of immuneACCESS, and similarity to known antiviral clonotypes was evaluated with the VDJdb browser. TCRdb obtained this table from immuneACCESS and retained in-frame rearrangements with V and J assigned. These tables miss some clones; where compared with another copy, unresolved V genes account for less than half of the shortfall, and the remainder is unexplained. For V, J and clone size, that table is used; D and trimming come from the DNA. In this sample the table shows about 340,000 clones, more than 85% of which occur a single time. About 6% of the sample is in the top ten clones.

Broader findings and caveats from the paper: The patients' HCMV serostatus was not known, and viral specificity was inferred solely from CDR3 sequence similarity. Because pre- and post-surgery blood were sequenced to different depths, clones absent from the pre-surgery sample may reflect undersampling.

The sample in question was peripheral blood, obtained roughly 5 months after surgery. The rearranged segments are TRBV3-1 (or the pseudogene TRBV3-2) and TRBJ2-7; no D gene can be assigned with confidence. The clonotype was recovered from a boy younger than two with tuberous sclerosis and intractable seizures. The nucleotide sequence is TGTGCCAGCAGTCTAACCTCATCCGGCTACGAGCAGTACTTC. The resulting protein is CASSLTSSGYEQYF.